Listed here are 17 T cell receptor beta chains from one sample, sequenced in a study of siplizumab effects on memory and regulatory T cells (dated by TCRdb to about 2019). The library was produced with the immunoSEQ multiplex PCR assay. This immuneACCESS table, as held by TCRdb, lists in-frame sequences with V and J called but not all clones. Of the missing ones, under half trace to an unresolved V gene in checked studies; the others have no known cause. This sample gives some 100,000 clones in total; 75% to 95% of them show up just once. About 2.6% of the sample is taken by the ten largest. The sample taken for sequencing was CD4+ T cells sorted from blood. These receptors were taken from a human donor in good health. Some clones in this sample may be carry-over from other donors' samples.

This clone has only a few counts. V is TRBV9 and J is TRBJ1-2; 8 bases fit TRBD1. CDR3 length: 15 residues. CDR1 is SGDLS and CDR2 is YYNGEE in the germline V gene. The junction had 7 bases not matched to a gene; V was cut back by 3 bases and J by 3 bases. The DNA for the CDR3 is TGTGCCAGCAGCGCCCTTCACAGGGGGGACTATGGCTACACCTTC. Translating gives CASSALHRGDYGYTF.

The rearrangement uses TRBV7-2 and TRBJ1-5, with D maybe TRBD1 (6 bases). The CDR3 loop spans 16 amino acids. Between the trimmed V and J ends, which lost 6 bases and 2 bases, there was a span of 17 bases. CDR1 and CDR2 (germline): SGHTA, FQGNSA. The CDR3 DNA sequence: TGTGCCAGCAGGCGTGGGGGACACGGGGGCAATCAGCCCCAGCATTTT. Protein product: CASRRGGHGGNQPQHF. The whole variable domain, filled in from reference TRBV7-2 and TRBJ1-5, reads GAGVSQSPSNKVTEKGKDVELRCDPISGHTALYWYRQSLGQGLEFLIYFQGNSAPDKSGLPSDRFSAERTGGSVSTLTIQRTQQEDSAVYLCASRRGGHGGNQPQHFGDGTRLSIL.

The chain links TRBV20-1 to TRBJ2-2, with D hard to call. V dropped 4 bases and J dropped 5 bases, with 5 bases sitting between them. The CDR3 contains 11 residues. Looked up from germline, CDR1 is DFQATT and CDR2 is SNEGSKA (reference sequence). The chain's CDR3 is CSATRTGELFF. CDR3 coding DNA: TGCAGTGCTACCCGTACCGGGGAGCTGTTTTTT.

The CDR3 region is CASSPGTSGSEQYF. Here the CDR3 DNA reads TGTGCCAGCTCACCCGGGACTAGCGGGAGCGAGCAGTACTTC. This rearrangement joins TRBV18 to TRBJ2-7; 14 bases fit TRBD2. The J segment lost 6 bases and the V segment lost 3 bases, leaving 1 base of the junction unmatched. The germline CDR1 and CDR2 sequences are KGHSH and LQKENI. CDR3 length: 14 amino acids.

A word on this clone: One junction end does not reproduce the germline sequence, and a read error may be involved. This chain uses TRBV20-1 with TRBJ2-7; D gene unclear. CDR3 size: 11 residues. The germline gives CDR1 DFQATT, CDR2 SNEGSKA (reference sequence). CDR3 DNA sequence: TGCAGTGCTGGAGAGAGGTACGAGCAGTACTTC. It yields the protein CSAGERYEQYF.

This chain uses TRBV4-2 with TRBJ1-1, with D hard to call. CDR3 length: 14 residues. The V and J ends lost 0 bases and 7 bases respectively, with 12 bases between them. The germline V gene has CDR1 LGHNA and CDR2 YNFKEQ. The CDR3 nucleotides are TGTGCCAGCAGCCAAGAGGATACAGAAAATGAAGCTTTCTTT. Protein product: CASSQEDTENEAFF.

This chain joins TRBV7-8 and TRBJ2-1; no clear D. The CDR3 is 11 residues long. Looked up from germline, CDR1 is SGHVS and CDR2 is FQNEAQ. Trimming left V 5 bases short and J 10 bases short, with 9 bases between. The CDR3 nucleotides read TGTGCCAGCAGCGGACGGGCCGAGCAGTTCTTC. Translation gives CASSGRAEQFF.

V and J are TRBV5-1 and TRBJ2-1, with D uncertain. V was pared by 5 bases and J by 5 bases, with 8 bases between. Germline CDR1 is SGHRS and CDR2 is YFSETQ. CDR3 length: 12 residues. The CDR3 nucleotides read TGCGCCAGCAGAGACGGGCACAATGAGCAGTTCTTC. Amino acids: CASRDGHNEQFF.

The V and J genes are TRBV5-4 and TRBJ2-3; D is tentatively TRBD1 or TRBD2 (5 bases each). The V gene lost 0 bases and the J gene lost 7 bases, with 18 bases spanning the gap. The CDR3 has 16 residues. Germline CDR1 and CDR2: SGHNT and YYREEE (reference sequence). CDR3 in DNA: TGTGCCAGCAGCTTGGAAGGGGCAGGGACGGGGTATACGCAGTATTTT. Translating gives CASSLEGAGTGYTQYF.

The chain employs TRBV5-4 and TRBJ2-5; tentative D call: TRBD2 (6 bases). The J call may not be correct, given that the DNA end is closer to TRBJ2-7. Germline V gives CDR1 SGHNT, CDR2 YYREEE (reference sequence). The CDR3 covers 15 residues. CDR3: CASSSPDGSFDEQYF. CDR3 nucleotides: TGTGCCAGCAGCTCTCCAGACGGGAGCTTCGACGAGCAGTACTTC.

This clone was detected only once. The chain combines TRBV29-1 with TRBJ1-2; D remains ambiguous. The CDR3 covers 12 residues. With 4 bases removed from V and 6 bases from J, the gap between germline ends came to 12 bases. The germline V gene encodes CDR1 SQVTM and CDR2 ANQGSEA. CDR3 in amino acids: CSVGQTLDGYTF. In DNA form, the CDR3 reads TGCAGCGTTGGGCAGACCTTGGATGGCTACACCTTC.

The chain links TRBV28 to TRBJ2-7, with D unclear. V lost 8 bases and J 0 bases, leaving 11 bases between the germline ends. The CDR3 has 13 residues. The germline V gene encodes CDR1 MDHEN and CDR2 SYDVKM. CDR3 residues: CASEGLNSYEQYF. CDR3 in DNA: TGTGCCAGCGAAGGGTTGAACTCCTACGAGCAGTACTTC. Together with reference TRBV28 and TRBJ2-7, the CDR3 gives the full variable domain: DVKVTQSSRYLVKRTGEKVFLECVQDMDHENMFWYRQDPGLGLRLIYFSYDVKMKEKGDIPEGYSVSREKKERFSLILESASTNQTSMYLCASEGLNSYEQYFGPGTRLTVT.

The chain recombines TRBV29-1 with TRBJ2-1, with 11 bases matching TRBD2. V was pared by 6 bases and J by 10 bases, with 11 bases of the junction left unmatched. Germline loops: CDR1 SQVTM, CDR2 ANQGSEA. This CDR3 contains 14 residues. The CDR3 protein is CSVGGLAGGGEQFF. CDR3 bases: TGCAGCGTCGGGGGGCTAGCGGGAGGCGGGGAGCAGTTCTTC.

V is TRBV5-1 and J is TRBJ2-5; 7 positions agree with TRBD1. This CDR3 has 16 amino acids. Germline V lookup: CDR1 SGHRS, CDR2 YFSETQ. V lost 0 bases to trimming and J lost 4 bases; unmatched junction nucleotides: 9. The CDR3 DNA reads TGCGCCAGCAGCTTGGGGACCGGGACAGATACAGAGACCCAGTACTTC. This codes for CASSLGTGTDTETQYF.

The chain carries TRBV29-1 and TRBJ2-1; D ambiguous. The CDR3 runs to 14 residues. Germline-derived CDR1 and CDR2 are SQVTM and ANQGSEA. V lost 3 bases, J lost 0 bases, and 9 bases lay in between. The CDR3 protein is CSVEPYSSYNEQFF. The CDR3 DNA reads TGCAGCGTTGAGCCCTATAGCTCCTACAATGAGCAGTTCTTC.

V is TRBV19 and J is TRBJ2-2; 10 bases map to TRBD2. CDR3 length: 16 amino acids. V gave up 3 bases and J gave up 4 bases; unmatched junction bases: 5. Germline-derived CDR1 and CDR2 are LNHDA and SQIVND (reference sequence). The CDR3 loop reads CASSMLLAGTTGELFF. The CDR3 DNA sequence: TGTGCCAGTAGTATGCTACTAGCGGGAACCACCGGGGAGCTGTTTTTT.

The gene calls are TRBV5-7 and TRBJ1-2; 8 positions match TRBD1. TRBV5-7 is classed as an ORF, of uncertain function. The CDR3 loop spans 16 amino acids. V lost 5 bases, J lost 1 base, and 10 bases stayed unmatched. CDR3 coding DNA: TGTGCCAGCAGGAATGGACAGGGACTAAATAACTATGGCTACACCTTC. As protein: CASRNGQGLNNYGYTF.